Detailed here is one T cell receptor beta chain. These data are taken from a study of blood T cell repertoires in COVID-19. Study details: Both acute and convalescent COVID-19 samples were obtained from the United States, Italy and Spain.

The CDR3 totals 15 residues. The germline V gene has CDR1 SGHAT and CDR2 FQNNGV. V was pared by 4 bases and J by 6 bases, with 11 bases of the junction left unmatched. Original processing notes: Nucleated cell number was recorded as an estimate derived from reference gene primer amplification. Data came from immunoSEQ multiplex PCR; TCRdb stores just in-frame clones and leaves some out. The DNA gave D and trimming, while V, J and clone size come from that table. The top ten hold around 4.8% of the sample, which has over 130,000 clones, 70% to 80% seen once. This receptor was taken from a woman of 80 years or more with active or convalescent COVID-19. Sequencing was performed on peripheral blood. V is TRBV11-2 and J is TRBJ2-7; 8 bases line up with TRBD2. CDR3 residues: CASSWGVLAASEQYF. As DNA, the CDR3 is TGTGCCAGCAGCTGGGGGGTACTAGCGGCTAGCGAGCAGTACTTC. The complete variable domain, with remaining parts taken from reference TRBV11-2 and TRBJ2-7, reads EAGVAQSPRYKIIEKRQSVAFWCNPISGHATLYWYQQILGQGPKLLIQFQNNGVVDDSQLPKDRFSAERLKGVDSTLKIQPAKLEDSAVYLCASSWGVLAASEQYFGPGTRLTVT.